The next 23 T cell receptor beta chains were all read from a single sample in a study of shared clonotypes between healthy human individuals. Clones were sequenced by immunoSEQ multiplex PCR, and TCRdb holds only the in-frame ones, with some missing. The sample lists about 2 million clones; 85% to 95% were seen once. What was sequenced was naive CD4+ T cells sorted from blood. Subset: CD45RA+ positively selected. The receptors were gathered from a man between 18 and 35 years old in good health.

A word on this clone: Other nucleotide sequences from this sample produce the same CDR3. The J gene is TRBJ2-3, the V gene TRBV7-2; no clear D gene. Trimming left V 5 bases short and J 5 bases short, with 5 bases between. The CDR3 spans 11 residues. Germline assignment: CDR1 SGHTA and CDR2 FQGNSA. The CDR3 DNA is TGTGCCAGCAGCCTTTTAGATACGCAGTATTTT. It codes for CASSLLDTQYF.

The chain employs TRBV2 and TRBJ1-2; 7 bases are shared with TRBD1. CDR3 length: 15 amino acids. V dropped 6 bases and J dropped 1; count of bases not matched to a gene: 8. The germline V gene has CDR1 SNHLY and CDR2 FYNNEI. CDR3 sequence (DNA): TGTGCCAGCAGCCCCGACAGGGACCTTAACTATGGCTACACCTTC. Amino acids: CASSPDRDLNYGYTF. Complete variable domain (other parts from reference TRBV2 and TRBJ1-2): EPEVTQTPSHQVTQMGQEVILRCVPISNHLYFYWYRQILGQKVEFLVSFYNNEISEKSEIFDDQFSVERPDGSNFTLKIRSTKLEDSAMYFCASSPDRDLNYGYTFGSGTRLTVV.

This clone was seen a handful of times. The chain is built from TRBV18 and TRBJ2-2; D not certain. The CDR3 covers 17 residues. The germline V gene encodes CDR1 KGHSH and CDR2 LQKENI. With 0 bases removed from V and 0 bases from J, the gap between germline ends came to 11 bases. In nucleotides, the CDR3 is TGTGCCAGCTCACCACCGAGTTCTACAGCGAACACCGGGGAGCTGTTTTTT. Residues: CASSPPSSTANTGELFF. Supplemented by reference TRBV18 and TRBJ2-2, the full variable domain reads NAGVMQNPRHLVRRRGQEARLRCSPMKGHSHVYWYRQLPEEGLKFMVYLQKENIIDESGMPKERFSAEFPKEGPSILRIQQVVRGDSAAYFCASSPPSSTANTGELFFGEGSRLTVL.

The rearrangement uses TRBV10-3 and TRBJ2-4; D is perhaps TRBD1 (5 bases). There are 17 residues in the CDR3. The V gene lost 9 bases and the J gene lost 3 bases, with 24 bases spanning the gap. Per germline, CDR1 ENHRY and CDR2 SYGVKD. The CDR3 is CAIEQGAHKTSKNIQYF. CDR3 in DNA: TGTGCCATAGAGCAGGGTGCGCACAAAACGAGCAAAAACATTCAGTACTTC.

V usage is TRBV27 and J usage is TRBJ1-6; D may be TRBD1 (5 bases). V lost 5 bases and J 2 bases, leaving 16 bases between the germline ends. Germline CDR1 and CDR2: MNHEY and SMNVEV (reference sequence). CDR3 length: 17 amino acids. DNA of the CDR3: TGTGCCAGCAGTGACAGTTTACGGGGACCCTATAATTCACCCCTCCACTTT. Translated, it gives CASSDSLRGPYNSPLHF.

Details on this clone: This specimen includes other DNA sequences encoding the same CDR3. The chain joins TRBV7-3 to TRBJ2-3; maybe TRBD2 (5 bases). Germline V gene data show CDR1 as SGHTA and CDR2 as FQGTGA. The CDR3 has 14 amino acids. The ends were cut back, 1 base at V and 3 bases at J, with 8 bases in the middle. The CDR3 here is CASSLNPGTDTQYF. CDR3 nucleotides: TGTGCCAGCAGCTTAAACCCGGGAACAGATACGCAGTATTTT.

The DNA for the CDR3 is TGTGCCAGCTCACCATCGGGGAATGAAAAACTGTTTTTT. It yields the protein CASSPSGNEKLFF. The rearrangement links TRBV18 to TRBJ1-4; no clear D. V was trimmed by 2 bases and J by 5 bases, leaving 6 bases between them. Germline CDR1 is KGHSH and CDR2 is LQKENI. The CDR3 totals 13 residues.

V gene TRBV5-4 combines with J gene TRBJ2-3, with 8 bases that match TRBD2. Losses at the gene ends were 2 bases for V and 3 bases for J; bases not matched to a gene: 8. CDR3 length equals 16 residues. Germline V gene lookup returns CDR1 SGHNT and CDR2 YYREEE (reference sequence). The CDR3: CASSLDRRLATDTQYF. The CDR3 DNA reads as TGTGCCAGCAGCTTAGATCGAAGACTAGCGACAGATACGCAGTATTTT.

A note on this clone: A read error may be the cause here, since a much bigger clone is one base away. The V and J genes are TRBV15 and TRBJ2-2; 7 bases line up with TRBD1. The CDR3 contains 15 residues. Trimming at V came to 5 bases and at J to 0 bases, leaving 3 bases not matched to a gene. Germline V gene data show CDR1 as LNHNV and CDR2 as YYDKDF (reference sequence). CDR3 amino acids: CATSEGQTNTGELFF. In DNA, the CDR3 is TGTGCCACCAGCGAGGGACAGACGAACACCGGGGAGCTGTTTTTT.

This clone appeared once. The chain couples TRBV5-1 to TRBJ1-3; 9 bases fit TRBD1. This CDR3 spans 15 amino acids. After removal of 4 bases from V and 4 bases from J, the junction contained 6 bases not matched to a gene. Germline-derived CDR1 and CDR2 are SGHRS and YFSETQ. CDR3: CASSAGQGRGNTIYF. CDR3 coding DNA: TGCGCCAGCAGCGCTGGACAGGGGAGAGGAAACACCATATATTTT.

This sequence joins TRBV6-1 and TRBJ2-7; 8 bases map to TRBD2. This CDR3 has 13 amino acids. Germline trimming cut 10 bases from V and 1 base from J; bases unmatched to any gene: 6. CDR1 is MNHNS and CDR2 is SASEGT in the germline V gene. CDR3 region: CAIWSGGSYEQYF. The CDR3 coding sequence is TGTGCCATCTGGAGCGGGGGATCCTACGAGCAGTACTTC.

The chain is built from TRBV6-5 and TRBJ2-7, with D perhaps matching TRBD2 (6 bases). This CDR3 is 16 amino acids long. V was clipped by 2 bases and J by 0 bases, with 14 bases between them. Germline V gives CDR1 MNHEY, CDR2 SVGAGI. CDR3 in DNA: TGTGCCAGCAGTTACGCCTCTAGCGCGAGCTCCTACGAGCAGTACTTC. This codes for CASSYASSASSYEQYF.

This rearrangement joins TRBV27 to TRBJ2-2; D is unresolved. The CDR3 has 14 residues. Trimming left V 7 bases short and J 0 bases short, with 9 bases between. The germline V gene has CDR1 MNHEY and CDR2 SMNVEV (reference sequence). The CDR3 is CASKGTANTGELFF. In DNA form, the CDR3 reads TGTGCCAGCAAAGGCACGGCGAACACCGGGGAGCTGTTTTTT.

The chain carries TRBV25-1 and TRBJ1-2; D uncertain. CDR1 and CDR2 (germline): MGHDK, SYGVNS. Trimming took 0 bases from V and 5 from J, leaving 10 bases between them. This CDR3 contains 14 residues. This CDR3 reads CASSEYDGMYGYTF. CDR3 nucleotides: TGTGCCAGCAGTGAATACGACGGGATGTATGGCTACACCTTC.

The CDR3 coding sequence is TGTGCCAGCAGCTTCGGACAGGGGACAAACACCGGGGAGCTGTTTTTT. This translates into CASSFGQGTNTGELFF. The rearrangement joins TRBV5-4 to TRBJ2-2, with 9 bases fitting TRBD1. Germline CDR1 and CDR2: SGHNT and YYREEE (reference sequence). CDR3 length: 16 amino acids. V was clipped by 2 bases and J by 2 bases; unmatched bases: 4.

The J gene is TRBJ2-7, the V gene TRBV2; 9 bases align to TRBD1. V was pared by 7 bases and J by 1 base, with 2 bases of the junction left unmatched. This CDR3 is 13 amino acids long. CDR1 and CDR2 (germline): SNHLY, FYNNEI. CDR3 sequence reads: CASTGTGSYEQYF. The CDR3 DNA reads TGTGCCAGCACCGGGACAGGGTCCTACGAGCAGTACTTC.

The genes are TRBV19 and TRBJ2-1, with 8 bases identical to TRBD2. V was clipped by 10 bases and J by 5 bases; unmatched bases: 7. The CDR3 runs to 13 residues. Germline values: CDR1 LNHDA, CDR2 SQIVND (reference sequence). Here the CDR3 reads CATGLAYNNEQFF. The CDR3 DNA reads TGTGCCACCGGACTAGCCTATAACAATGAGCAGTTCTTC.

A remark on this clone: Other nucleotide sequences from this sample produce the same CDR3. The chain is built from TRBV27 and TRBJ1-1, with no clear D. CDR1 and CDR2 from the germline V gene are MNHEY and SMNVEV (reference sequence). Between the trimmed V and J ends, which lost 6 bases and 0 bases, there was a span of 5 bases. This CDR3 region has 12 residues. The CDR3, as DNA: TGTGCCAGCAGGTCGGTGAACACTGAAGCTTTCTTT. Translating gives CASRSVNTEAFF.

The chain is built from TRBV5-1 and TRBJ2-7, with 8 bases aligning to TRBD1. The CDR3 is 16 residues long. The germline V gene encodes CDR1 SGHRS and CDR2 YFSETQ. The V and J ends lost 4 bases and 1 base, in that order; junction bases with no gene match: 10. The CDR3: CASSTDGQGPSYEQYF. As DNA, the CDR3 is TGCGCCAGCAGCACCGACGGACAGGGACCGTCCTACGAGCAGTACTTC.

The chain employs TRBV9 and TRBJ1-6, with a tentative D call TRBD1 (6 bases). The germline CDR1 and CDR2 sequences are SGDLS and YYNGEE. The V end was cut by 4 bases, the J end by 2 bases, with 13 bases between. This CDR3 is 16 amino acids long. CDR3 region: CASSSSGGPYNSPLHF. Here the CDR3 DNA reads TGTGCCAGCAGCAGCTCCGGGGGCCCCTATAATTCACCCCTCCACTTT.

As regards this clone: A clone one base away is much larger, so this may be a read error. This specimen includes other DNA sequences encoding the same CDR3. The rearrangement joins TRBV9 to TRBJ1-5; a possible D gene is TRBD1 (5 bases). Trimming pared 0 bases from V and 7 bases from J, leaving 8 bases between. Germline V gene data show CDR1 as SGDLS and CDR2 as YYNGEE. This CDR3 comprises 13 residues. CDR3 nucleotides: TGTGCCAGCAGCGTAGGGGGGGTGCAGCCCCAGCATTTT. Its protein product is CASSVGGVQPQHF.

V and J are TRBV5-1 and TRBJ2-1; 9 bases are a match to TRBD1. V lost 3 bases and J lost 8; bases outside the gene matches: 12. Germline loops: CDR1 SGHRS, CDR2 YFSETQ. CDR3 length equals 16 residues. CDR3 residues: CASSWRGTGTWDEQFF. CDR3 DNA: TGCGCCAGCAGCTGGCGCGGGACAGGGACGTGGGATGAGCAGTTCTTC.

V is TRBV27 and J is TRBJ2-5, with TRBD2 identical over 7 bases. This CDR3 contains 12 residues. V lost 6 bases and J lost 7; bases outside the gene matches: 5. Germline CDR1 is MNHEY and CDR2 is SMNVEV (reference sequence). CDR3 sequence reads: CASSSRGGTQYF. In DNA, the CDR3 is TGTGCCAGCAGCTCACGCGGGGGGACCCAGTACTTC.